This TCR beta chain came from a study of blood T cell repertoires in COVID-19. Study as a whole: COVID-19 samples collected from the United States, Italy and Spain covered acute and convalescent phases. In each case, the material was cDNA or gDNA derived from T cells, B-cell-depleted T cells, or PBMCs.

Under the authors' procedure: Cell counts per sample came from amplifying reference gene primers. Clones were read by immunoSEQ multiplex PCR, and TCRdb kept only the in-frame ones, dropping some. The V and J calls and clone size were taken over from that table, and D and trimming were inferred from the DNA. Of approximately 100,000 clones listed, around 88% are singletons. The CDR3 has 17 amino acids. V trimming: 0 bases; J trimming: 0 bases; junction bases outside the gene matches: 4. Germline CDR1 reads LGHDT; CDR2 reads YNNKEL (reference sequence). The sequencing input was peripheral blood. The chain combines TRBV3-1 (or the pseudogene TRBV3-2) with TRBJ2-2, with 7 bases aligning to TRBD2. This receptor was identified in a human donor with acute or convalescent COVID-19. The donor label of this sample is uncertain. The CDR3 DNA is TGTGCCAGCAGCCAAGAGGGGGGGTGGCCGAACACCGGGGAGCTGTTTTTT. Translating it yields CASSQEGGWPNTGELFF.